A selection of T cell receptor beta chains follows, all from one sample in a study of control samples from healthy donors and cancer patients. TCRdb keeps only in-frame clones here, not all; method: immunoSEQ multiplex PCR. The sample shows approximately 49,000 clones, 65% to 90% of them seen only once. Material for sequencing was PBMCs. These receptor sequences come from a woman in her forties or fifties with lung cancer. CDR3s include the opening cysteine and the closing phenylalanine or tryptophan. The D gene is left open where the match is weak. Not every row has a clone size; where given, it reads once, few, many or a size class.

abundance: NA; v_gene: TRBV7-9; d_gene: NA; j_gene: TRBJ1-1; CDR3nt: TGTGCCAGCAGCTTAGCGGGGGGGATTGAAGCTTTCTTT; CDR3aa: CASSLAGGIEAFF
abundance: few; v_gene: TRBV6-1; d_gene: TRBD1; j_gene: TRBJ1-2; CDR3nt: TGTGCCAGCAGTGCACAACCCCCGGGACAGCACCTCACTTATGGCTACACCTTC; CDR3aa: CASSAQPPGQHLTYGYTF
abundance: NA; v_gene: TRBV5-1; d_gene: NA; j_gene: TRBJ2-7; CDR3nt: TGCGCCAGCAGCGAAGCTGGGACACTATCCTACGAGCAGTACTTC; CDR3aa: CASSEAGTLSYEQYF
abundance: NA; v_gene: TRBV6-2/TRBV6-3; d_gene: NA; j_gene: TRBJ1-4; CDR3nt: TGTGCCAGCAGTTACTTCTCTTTTTGCGGGGGCCCTACGACTAATGAAAAACTGTTTTTT; CDR3aa: CASSYFSFCGGPTTNEKLFF
abundance: NA; v_gene: TRBV10-1; d_gene: NA; j_gene: TRBJ2-5; CDR3nt: TGCGCCAGCAGTGCGGGGGGCCGGCGGCAAGAGACCCAGTACTTC; CDR3aa: CASSAGGRRQETQYF
abundance: NA; v_gene: TRBV4-3; d_gene: TRBD2; j_gene: TRBJ2-7; CDR3nt: TGCGCCAGCAGCCAAGAGGGACTAGCGGGGGGGAATTCCCTAGGGGAGCAGTACTTC; CDR3aa: CASSQEGLAGGNSLGEQYF
abundance: NA; v_gene: TRBV27; d_gene: NA; j_gene: TRBJ1-1; CDR3nt: TGTGCCAGCAGTCCCGGACAGTCGCCTGAAGCTTTCTTT; CDR3aa: CASSPGQSPEAFF
abundance: NA; v_gene: TRBV7-9; d_gene: NA; j_gene: TRBJ1-1; CDR3nt: TGTGCCAGCAGTCCACAGGGACGCACTGAAGCTTTCTTT; CDR3aa: CASSPQGRTEAFF
abundance: NA; v_gene: TRBV7-9; d_gene: TRBD1; j_gene: TRBJ1-1; CDR3nt: TGTGCCAGCGGGGGGTGGCACAGGGGAGTGAACACTGAAGCTTTCTTT; CDR3aa: CASGGWHRGVNTEAFF
abundance: NA; v_gene: TRBV7-8; d_gene: NA; j_gene: TRBJ1-3; CDR3nt: TGTGCCAGCAGCTTGGGGGACGGGGGCTCTGGAAACACCATATATTTT; CDR3aa: CASSLGDGGSGNTIYF
abundance: NA; v_gene: TRBV27; d_gene: NA; j_gene: TRBJ1-2; CDR3nt: TGTGCCAGCAGTCCCCGGAGGTGGGCCTATGGCTACACCTTC; CDR3aa: CASSPRRWAYGYTF
abundance: NA; v_gene: TRBV24-1; d_gene: NA; j_gene: TRBJ1-5; CDR3nt: TGTGCCACCAGCGGGGCAGGGACTAGCAATCAGCCCCAGCATTTT; CDR3aa: CATSGAGTSNQPQHF
abundance: NA; v_gene: TRBV7-9; d_gene: TRBD1; j_gene: TRBJ1-3; CDR3nt: TGTGCCAGCAGCTTAGCGCATGGGACAGGGACAGTACCTGGAAACACCATATATTTT; CDR3aa: CASSLAHGTGTVPGNTIYF
abundance: NA; v_gene: TRBV9; d_gene: NA; j_gene: TRBJ1-1; CDR3nt: TGTGCCAGCAGCGTAGACACAGGGATGAAAAACACTGAAGCTTTCTTT; CDR3aa: CASSVDTGMKNTEAFF
abundance: NA; v_gene: TRBV19; d_gene: NA; j_gene: TRBJ1-1; CDR3nt: TGTGCCAGTAGTATAATGGGGGCATGGAACACTGAAGCTTTCTTT; CDR3aa: CASSIMGAWNTEAFF
abundance: once; v_gene: TRBV29-1; d_gene: TRBD1; j_gene: TRBJ2-3; CDR3nt: TGCAGCGTTAACAGGGGACCAGATACGCAGTATTTT; CDR3aa: CSVNRGPDTQYF
abundance: NA; v_gene: TRBV5-6; d_gene: NA; j_gene: TRBJ1-1; CDR3nt: TGTGCCAGCAGCTTGGCGGCAGGCGATAACACTGAAGCTTTCTTT; CDR3aa: CASSLAAGDNTEAFF
abundance: NA; v_gene: TRBV2; d_gene: TRBD1; j_gene: TRBJ1-3; CDR3nt: TGTGCCAGCAGTATCCGGGACAGGGGCTTCCTCTCTGGAAACACCATATATTTT; CDR3aa: CASSIRDRGFLSGNTIYF
abundance: NA; v_gene: TRBV6-6; d_gene: TRBD1; j_gene: TRBJ2-6; CDR3nt: TGTGCCAGCTTACACCGGGACAGGGGCTCCCTCCTGGCTTTC; CDR3aa: CASLHRDRGSLLAF
abundance: NA; v_gene: TRBV10-2; d_gene: TRBD1; j_gene: TRBJ2-7; CDR3nt: TGCGCCACCATGGGAGGGGACAGGGGTTACGAGCAGTACTTC; CDR3aa: CATMGGDRGYEQYF
abundance: once; v_gene: TRBV5-1; d_gene: NA; j_gene: TRBJ2-3; CDR3nt: TGCGCCAGCTTCACCCTCCCGGGGGGCGGCACAGATACGCAGTATTTT; CDR3aa: CASFTLPGGGTDTQYF
abundance: NA; v_gene: TRBV9; d_gene: NA; j_gene: TRBJ2-1; CDR3nt: TGTGCCAGCAGCGTAGCGGGGGCAGGTGAGCAGTTCTTC; CDR3aa: CASSVAGAGEQFF
abundance: NA; v_gene: TRBV30; d_gene: NA; j_gene: TRBJ1-1; CDR3nt: TGTGCCTGGACGTGGTCTGGGTCCACTGAAGCTTTCTTT; CDR3aa: CAWTWSGSTEAFF
abundance: NA; v_gene: TRBV10-3; d_gene: NA; j_gene: TRBJ2-3; CDR3nt: TGTGCCATCCGGCCCCCATCGGGTACAGATACGCAGTATTTT; CDR3aa: CAIRPPSGTDTQYF
abundance: NA; v_gene: TRBV2; d_gene: NA; j_gene: TRBJ1-2; CDR3nt: TGTGCCAGCAGTGTACGACCTTCCAACTATGGCTACACCTTC; CDR3aa: CASSVRPSNYGYTF
abundance: NA; v_gene: TRBV4-2; d_gene: TRBD1; j_gene: TRBJ2-7; CDR3nt: TGTGCCAGCAGCCAACCGGGACAGGGGGACTACGAGCAGTACTTC; CDR3aa: CASSQPGQGDYEQYF
abundance: NA; v_gene: TRBV9; d_gene: NA; j_gene: TRBJ1-3; CDR3nt: TGTGCCAGCAGCGTCGGACCGGGGGACACCATATATTTT; CDR3aa: CASSVGPGDTIYF
abundance: NA; v_gene: TRBV28; d_gene: NA; j_gene: TRBJ1-2; CDR3nt: TGTGCCAGCTCCAACATCAACTATGGCTACACCTTC; CDR3aa: CASSNINYGYTF
abundance: NA; v_gene: TRBV9; d_gene: NA; j_gene: TRBJ2-1; CDR3nt: TGTGCCAGCAGCGTGAGACAGGGAGGCTACAATGAGCAGTTCTTC; CDR3aa: CASSVRQGGYNEQFF
abundance: NA; v_gene: TRBV7-3; d_gene: TRBD1; j_gene: TRBJ1-1; CDR3nt: TGTGCCAGCAGCTCTAACAGGGGAACTGAAGCTTTCTTT; CDR3aa: CASSSNRGTEAFF
abundance: NA; v_gene: TRBV24-1; d_gene: NA; j_gene: TRBJ2-2; CDR3nt: TGTGCCACCAGTGATCGGGGCTCGACCGGGGAGCTGTTTTTT; CDR3aa: CATSDRGSTGELFF
abundance: NA; v_gene: TRBV6-2/TRBV6-3; d_gene: NA; j_gene: TRBJ1-1; CDR3nt: TGTGCCAGCAGTTACTCCCTGAACACTGAAGCTTTCTTT; CDR3aa: CASSYSLNTEAFF
abundance: NA; v_gene: TRBV14; d_gene: NA; j_gene: TRBJ2-1; CDR3nt: TGTGCCAGCAGCTGGGCTAGCAGGAATGAGCAGTTCTTC; CDR3aa: CASSWASRNEQFF
abundance: NA; v_gene: TRBV20-1; d_gene: NA; j_gene: TRBJ2-3; CDR3nt: TGCAGTGCTAGTGGCTCTCTTGTTGGGACAGATACGCAGTATTTT; CDR3aa: CSASGSLVGTDTQYF
abundance: NA; v_gene: TRBV5-5; d_gene: NA; j_gene: TRBJ1-3; CDR3nt: TGTGCCAGCAGCTTTGGGGACACCATATATTTT; CDR3aa: CASSFGDTIYF
abundance: NA; v_gene: TRBV7-2; d_gene: NA; j_gene: TRBJ1-6; CDR3nt: TGTGCCAGCAACCTCAGGAATTCACCCCTCCACTTT; CDR3aa: CASNLRNSPLHF
abundance: NA; v_gene: TRBV6-1; d_gene: NA; j_gene: TRBJ1-2; CDR3nt: TGTGCCAGCAGTGAGCCTGGGAACTATGGCTACACCTTC; CDR3aa: CASSEPGNYGYTF
abundance: NA; v_gene: TRBV5-1; d_gene: TRBD1; j_gene: TRBJ1-1; CDR3nt: TGCGCCAGCAGCTTGGAGGGGGCTTGGACTGAAGCTTTCTTT; CDR3aa: CASSLEGAWTEAFF
abundance: few; v_gene: TRBV4-3; d_gene: NA; j_gene: TRBJ1-6; CDR3nt: TGCGCCAGCAGCCAAGCCACGGGGAATTCACCCCTCCACTTT; CDR3aa: CASSQATGNSPLHF
abundance: NA; v_gene: TRBV6-5; d_gene: NA; j_gene: TRBJ1-1; CDR3nt: TGTGCCAGCAGTTACGGACAAATCTATCAAGCTTTCTTT; CDR3aa: CASSYGQIYQAFF
abundance: NA; v_gene: TRBV7-2; d_gene: NA; j_gene: TRBJ2-3; CDR3nt: TGTGCCAGCAGTACCTCTCGCAGGGTGGGTGATACGCAGTATTTT; CDR3aa: CASSTSRRVGDTQYF
abundance: NA; v_gene: TRBV6-6; d_gene: NA; j_gene: TRBJ1-2; CDR3nt: TGTGCCAGCAGTTACAGTACTGATGGCTACACCTTC; CDR3aa: CASSYSTDGYTF
abundance: NA; v_gene: TRBV19; d_gene: NA; j_gene: TRBJ1-1; CDR3nt: TGTGCCAGTTGGAGAGGCCAAAGCGAAGCTTTCTTT; CDR3aa: CASWRGQSEAFF
abundance: NA; v_gene: TRBV6-2/TRBV6-3; d_gene: TRBD2; j_gene: TRBJ2-7; CDR3nt: TGTGCCAGCAGCCCTGGACTAGCGGGGGGGCCCTACGAGCAGTACTTC; CDR3aa: CASSPGLAGGPYEQYF
abundance: NA; v_gene: TRBV4-3; d_gene: NA; j_gene: TRBJ2-2; CDR3nt: TGCGCCAGCAGCCAAGAGAGGGGAAAGTACCGGGAGCTGTTTTTT; CDR3aa: CASSQERGKYRELFF
abundance: medium-sized; v_gene: TRBV4-1; d_gene: NA; j_gene: TRBJ1-6; CDR3nt: TGCGCCAGCAGCCAAGGAGAAGGGGCAGTCGGAATGTACAATTCACCCCTCCACTTT; CDR3aa: CASSQGEGAVGMYNSPLHF
abundance: NA; v_gene: TRBV9; d_gene: NA; j_gene: TRBJ2-3; CDR3nt: TGTGCCAGCAGCGTAGGAGGAGGGGAGAACGCAGATACGCAGTATTTT; CDR3aa: CASSVGGGENADTQYF
abundance: NA; v_gene: TRBV2; d_gene: NA; j_gene: TRBJ2-2; CDR3nt: TGTGCCAACCGGTTGTGGAACACCGGGGAGCTGTTTTTT; CDR3aa: CANRLWNTGELFF
abundance: NA; v_gene: TRBV10-3; d_gene: NA; j_gene: TRBJ1-2; CDR3nt: TGTGCCATCAGTGAAAGGGACGGGGGGATCTATGGCTACACCTTC; CDR3aa: CAISERDGGIYGYTF